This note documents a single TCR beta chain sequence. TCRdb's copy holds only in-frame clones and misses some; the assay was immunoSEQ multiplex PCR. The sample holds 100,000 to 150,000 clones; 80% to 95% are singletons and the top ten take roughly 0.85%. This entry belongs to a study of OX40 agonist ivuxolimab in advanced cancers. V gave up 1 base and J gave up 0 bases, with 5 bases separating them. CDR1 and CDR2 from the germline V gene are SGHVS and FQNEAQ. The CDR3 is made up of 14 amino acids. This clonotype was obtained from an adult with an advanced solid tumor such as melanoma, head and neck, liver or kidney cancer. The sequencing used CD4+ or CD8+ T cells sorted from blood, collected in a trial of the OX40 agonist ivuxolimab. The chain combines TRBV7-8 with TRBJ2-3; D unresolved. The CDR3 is CASSLDLSTDTQYF. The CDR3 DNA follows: TGTGCCAGCAGCTTAGACTTGAGCACAGATACGCAGTATTTT.